This T cell receptor beta chain comes out of a study of T cell changes during pregnancy in multiple sclerosis (dated by TCRdb to between 2018 and 2021). As for the study more broadly: Changes in the T cell repertoire over the course of pregnancy were examined in this study in women with multiple sclerosis.

Note on this clone: Its antigen is currently not known. No quality values exist for individual bases; no much larger clone is one base distant.

In the germline V gene, CDR1 corresponds to MGHRA and CDR2 to YSYEKL. The cysteine opens and the phenylalanine closes a CDR3 of 15 amino acids. The CDR3 DNA has 45 bases and is translated from base 1. V loses 0 bases of germline sequence and J loses 4 bases, and the interval between the two ends is 7 bases. Libraries were prepared through the immunoSEQ multiplex PCR assay. TCRdb obtained this table from immuneACCESS and retained in-frame rearrangements with V and J assigned. These tables miss some clones; where compared with another copy, unresolved V genes account for less than half of the shortfall, and the remainder is unexplained. For this sample there are some 80,000 clones; 89% appear just once. Roughly 1% of the sample rests with the top ten.

The material was peripheral blood, obtained in the first trimester of pregnancy. The chain uses TRBV4-1 and TRBJ1-6, and the D gene may be TRBD1, 5 bases matching. This TCR was sampled from a female donor in good health, enrolled as a control in a pregnancy study. The CDR3 protein is CASSQESGYNSPLHF. The DNA reads as follows: TGCGCCAGCAGCCAAGAATCAGGGTATAATTCACCCCTCCACTTT.